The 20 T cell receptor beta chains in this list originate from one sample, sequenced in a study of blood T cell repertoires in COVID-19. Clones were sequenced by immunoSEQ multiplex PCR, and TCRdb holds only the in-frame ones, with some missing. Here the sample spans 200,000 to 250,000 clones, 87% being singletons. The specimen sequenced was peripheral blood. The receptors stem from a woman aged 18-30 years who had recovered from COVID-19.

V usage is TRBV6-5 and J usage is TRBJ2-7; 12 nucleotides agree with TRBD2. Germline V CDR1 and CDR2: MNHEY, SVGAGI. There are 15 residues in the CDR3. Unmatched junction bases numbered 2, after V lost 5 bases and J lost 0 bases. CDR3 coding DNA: TGTGCCAGCAGTCCGACTAGCGGGAGCTCCTACGAGCAGTACTTC. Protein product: CASSPTSGSSYEQYF.

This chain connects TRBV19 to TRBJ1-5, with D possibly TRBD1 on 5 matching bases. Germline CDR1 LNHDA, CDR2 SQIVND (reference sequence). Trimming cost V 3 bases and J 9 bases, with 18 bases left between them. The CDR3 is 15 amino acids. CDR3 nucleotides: TGTGCCAGTAGTATTGGGGGAGGGAGGGGCCGGCCCCAGCATTTT. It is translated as CASSIGGGRGRPQHF.

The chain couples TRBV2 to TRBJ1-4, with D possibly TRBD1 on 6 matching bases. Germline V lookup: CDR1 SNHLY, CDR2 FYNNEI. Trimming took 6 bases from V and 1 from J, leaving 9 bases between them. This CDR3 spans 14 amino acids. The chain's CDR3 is CASSGTRTNEKLFF. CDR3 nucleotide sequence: TGTGCCAGCAGCGGGACAAGAACTAATGAAAAACTGTTTTTT.

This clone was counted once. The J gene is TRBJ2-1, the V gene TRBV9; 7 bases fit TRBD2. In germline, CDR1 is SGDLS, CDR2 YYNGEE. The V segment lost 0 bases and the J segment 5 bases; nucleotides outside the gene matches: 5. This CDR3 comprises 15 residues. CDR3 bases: TGTGCCAGCAGCGTAGGCGGGAGTTTCGACAATGAGCAGTTCTTC. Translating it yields CASSVGGSFDNEQFF.

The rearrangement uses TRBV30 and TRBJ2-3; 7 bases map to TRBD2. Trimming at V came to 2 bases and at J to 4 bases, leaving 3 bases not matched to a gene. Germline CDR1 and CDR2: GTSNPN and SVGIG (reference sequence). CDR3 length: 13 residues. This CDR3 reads CAWSRLAADTQYF. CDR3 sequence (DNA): TGTGCCTGGAGTCGGCTAGCGGCAGATACGCAGTATTTT.

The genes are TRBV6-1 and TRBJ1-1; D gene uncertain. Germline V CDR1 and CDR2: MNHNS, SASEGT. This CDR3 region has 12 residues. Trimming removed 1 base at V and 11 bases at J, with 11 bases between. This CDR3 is CASSEGRLRAFF. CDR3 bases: TGTGCCAGCAGTGAAGGGAGGCTTAGGGCTTTCTTT.

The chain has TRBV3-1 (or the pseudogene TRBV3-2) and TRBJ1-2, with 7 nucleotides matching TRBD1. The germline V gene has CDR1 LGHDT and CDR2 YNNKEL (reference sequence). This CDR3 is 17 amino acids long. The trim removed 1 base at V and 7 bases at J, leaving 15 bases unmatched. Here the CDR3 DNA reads TGTGCCAGCAGCCAAGGGAAAATGGTAACAGGGGCTATTGGCTACACCTTC. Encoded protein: CASSQGKMVTGAIGYTF.

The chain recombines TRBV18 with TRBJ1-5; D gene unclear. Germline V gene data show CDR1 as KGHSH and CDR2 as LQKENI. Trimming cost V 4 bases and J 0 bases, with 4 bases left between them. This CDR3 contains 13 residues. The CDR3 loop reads CASSLYSNQPQHF. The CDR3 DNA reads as TGTGCCAGCTCACTGTATAGCAATCAGCCCCAGCATTTT.

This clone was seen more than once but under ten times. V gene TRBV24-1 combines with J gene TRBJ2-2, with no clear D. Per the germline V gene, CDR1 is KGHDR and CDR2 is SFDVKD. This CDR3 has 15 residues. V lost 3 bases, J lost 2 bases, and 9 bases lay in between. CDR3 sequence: CATSDAGPNTGELFF. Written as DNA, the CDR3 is TGTGCCACCAGTGATGCAGGCCCCAACACCGGGGAGCTGTTTTTT.

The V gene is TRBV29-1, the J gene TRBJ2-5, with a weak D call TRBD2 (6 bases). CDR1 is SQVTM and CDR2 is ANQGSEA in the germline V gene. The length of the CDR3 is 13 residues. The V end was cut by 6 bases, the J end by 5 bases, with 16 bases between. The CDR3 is CSVKGGIGETQYF. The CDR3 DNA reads TGCAGCGTAAAGGGCGGGATTGGGGAGACCCAGTACTTC.

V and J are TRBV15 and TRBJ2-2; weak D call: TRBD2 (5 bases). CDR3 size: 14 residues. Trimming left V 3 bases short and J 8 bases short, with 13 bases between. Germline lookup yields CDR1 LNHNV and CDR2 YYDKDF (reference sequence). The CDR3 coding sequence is TGTGCCACCAGCAGCCCCGCGGGTGGGGGGGAGCTGTTTTTT. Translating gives CATSSPAGGGELFF.

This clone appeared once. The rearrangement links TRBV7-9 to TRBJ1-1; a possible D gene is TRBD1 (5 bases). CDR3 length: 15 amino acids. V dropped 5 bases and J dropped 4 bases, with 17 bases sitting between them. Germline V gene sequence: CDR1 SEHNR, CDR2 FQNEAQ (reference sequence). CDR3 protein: CASSAGPGGSTEAFF. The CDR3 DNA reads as TGTGCCAGCAGCGCAGGGCCCGGGGGAAGCACTGAAGCTTTCTTT.

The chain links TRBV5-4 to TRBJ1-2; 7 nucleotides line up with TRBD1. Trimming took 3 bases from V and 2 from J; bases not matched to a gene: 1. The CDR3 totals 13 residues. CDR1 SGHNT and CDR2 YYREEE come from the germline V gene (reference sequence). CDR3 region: CASSSQGNYGYTF. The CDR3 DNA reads TGTGCCAGCAGCTCACAGGGGAACTATGGCTACACCTTC.

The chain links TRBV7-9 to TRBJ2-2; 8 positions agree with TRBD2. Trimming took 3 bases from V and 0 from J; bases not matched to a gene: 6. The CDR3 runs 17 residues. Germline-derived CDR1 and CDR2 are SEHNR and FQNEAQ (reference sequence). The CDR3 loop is CASSFIAGKPNTGELFF. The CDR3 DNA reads TGTGCCAGCAGCTTTATAGCGGGAAAGCCGAACACCGGGGAGCTGTTTTTT.

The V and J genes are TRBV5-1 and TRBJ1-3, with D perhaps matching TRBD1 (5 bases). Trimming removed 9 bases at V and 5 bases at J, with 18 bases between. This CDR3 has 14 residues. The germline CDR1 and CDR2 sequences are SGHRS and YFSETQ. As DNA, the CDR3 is TGCGCCACCCCGGAGGAGGGGTTAAGAAACACCATATATTTT. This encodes CATPEEGLRNTIYF.

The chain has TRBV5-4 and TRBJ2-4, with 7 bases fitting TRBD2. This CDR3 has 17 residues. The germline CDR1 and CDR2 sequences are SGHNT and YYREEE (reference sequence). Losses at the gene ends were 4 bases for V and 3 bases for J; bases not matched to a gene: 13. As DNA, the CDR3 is TGTGCCAGCAGCCTATTAGAACTAGCGCCTAGCAAAAACATTCAGTACTTC. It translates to CASSLLELAPSKNIQYF.

The CDR3 reads CAISEAQGGNEQFF. The CDR3 DNA is TGTGCCATCAGTGAGGCCCAAGGGGGTAATGAGCAGTTCTTC. V usage is TRBV10-3 and J usage is TRBJ2-1; D possibly corresponds to TRBD1 (6 bases). Per germline, CDR1 ENHRY and CDR2 SYGVKD. The ends were cut back, 2 bases at V and 7 bases at J, with 12 bases in the middle. This CDR3 spans 14 amino acids.

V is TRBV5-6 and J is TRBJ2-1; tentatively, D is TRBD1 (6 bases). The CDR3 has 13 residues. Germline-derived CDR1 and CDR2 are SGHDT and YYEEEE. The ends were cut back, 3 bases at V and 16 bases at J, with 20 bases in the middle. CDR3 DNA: TGTGCCAGCAGCTCTCCCTACGACAGGTCGGATTTCTTC. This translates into CASSSPYDRSDFF.

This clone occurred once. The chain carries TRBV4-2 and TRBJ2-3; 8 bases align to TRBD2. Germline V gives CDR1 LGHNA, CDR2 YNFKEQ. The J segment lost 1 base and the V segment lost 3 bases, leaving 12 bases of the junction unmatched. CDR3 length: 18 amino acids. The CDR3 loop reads CASSHREGGSYGTDTQYF. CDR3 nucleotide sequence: TGTGCCAGCAGCCACCGGGAGGGTGGGAGTTATGGCACAGATACGCAGTATTTT.

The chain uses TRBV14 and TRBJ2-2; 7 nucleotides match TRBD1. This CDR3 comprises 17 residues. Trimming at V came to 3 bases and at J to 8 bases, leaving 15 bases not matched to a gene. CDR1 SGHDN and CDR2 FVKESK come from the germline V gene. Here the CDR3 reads CASSHWRQGRETGELFF. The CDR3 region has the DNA TGTGCCAGCAGCCACTGGAGACAGGGACGAGAAACTGGGGAGCTGTTTTTT.